Detailed here is one T cell receptor (beta chain). Its cognate antigen is unknown. The sample belongs to a study of shared clonotypes between healthy human individuals. Whole-study findings and limits: Naive CD4 clonotype sharing across a few donors was roughly 5%.

CDR1 and CDR2 from the germline V gene are SGHRS and YFSETQ. The CDR3 is 12 amino acids. V lost 0 bases and J lost 9, with 10 bases in between. Clones were read by immunoSEQ multiplex PCR, and TCRdb kept only the in-frame ones, dropping some. The data contain some 2.4 million clones, 93% of them singletons. The sample was naive CD4+ T cells from PBMCs. Subset here: CD45RA+ positively selected. This TCR was recovered from a man aged 18 to 29 in good health. Some clones in this sample may be carry-over from other donors' samples. The chain is built from TRBV5-1 and TRBJ2-7; D remains ambiguous. CDR3 in DNA: TGCGCCAGCAGCTTGGGGGCCGGACCGCAGTACTTC. Protein: CASSLGAGPQYF.